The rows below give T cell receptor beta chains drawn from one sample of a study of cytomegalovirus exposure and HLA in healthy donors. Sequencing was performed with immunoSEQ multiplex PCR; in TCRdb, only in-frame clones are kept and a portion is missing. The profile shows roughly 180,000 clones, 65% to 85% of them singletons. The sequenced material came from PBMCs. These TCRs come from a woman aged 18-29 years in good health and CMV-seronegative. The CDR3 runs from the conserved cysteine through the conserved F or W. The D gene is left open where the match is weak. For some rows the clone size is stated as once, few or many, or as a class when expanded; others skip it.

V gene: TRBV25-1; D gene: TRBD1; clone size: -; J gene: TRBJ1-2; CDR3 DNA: TGTGCCAGCAGTTTCGGGACAGGGGGCTACACCTTC; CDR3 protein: CASSFGTGGYTF
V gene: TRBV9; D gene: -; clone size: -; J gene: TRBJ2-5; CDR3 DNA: TGTGCCAGCAGCGTAGCTGGGCAGGGTCAAGAGACCCAGTACTTC; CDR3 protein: CASSVAGQGQETQYF
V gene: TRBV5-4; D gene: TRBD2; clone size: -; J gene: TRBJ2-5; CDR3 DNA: TGTGCCAGCAGCGTGCCGACTAGCGGGTCGGGTCAGGAGACCCAGTACTTC; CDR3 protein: CASSVPTSGSGQETQYF
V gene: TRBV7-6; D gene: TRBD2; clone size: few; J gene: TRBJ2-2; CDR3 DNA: TGTGCCAGCAGCGTAGGGACTAGCTTTGACGGGGAGCTGTTTTTT; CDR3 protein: CASSVGTSFDGELFF
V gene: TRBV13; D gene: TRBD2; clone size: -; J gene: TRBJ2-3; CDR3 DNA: TGTGCCAGCAGCCAACTAGCGGACTGGGGAGATACGCAGTATTTT; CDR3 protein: CASSQLADWGDTQYF
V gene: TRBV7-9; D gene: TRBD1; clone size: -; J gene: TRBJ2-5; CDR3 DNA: TGTGCCAGCAGTCCTATACCGGGACAGTTCAGGACCCAGTACTTC; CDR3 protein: CASSPIPGQFRTQYF
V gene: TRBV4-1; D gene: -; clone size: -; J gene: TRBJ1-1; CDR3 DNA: TGCGCCAGCAGCCAAGGACGGGAAGCACGGAACACTGAAGCTTTCTTT; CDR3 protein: CASSQGREARNTEAFF
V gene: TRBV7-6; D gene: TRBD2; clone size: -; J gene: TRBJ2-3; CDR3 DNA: TGTGCCAGCAGCTTCCCCCTGCGGGAGGGAATTACAGATACGCAGTATTTT; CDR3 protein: CASSFPLREGITDTQYF
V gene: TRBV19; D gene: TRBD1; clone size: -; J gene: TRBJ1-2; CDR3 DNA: TGTGCCAGTAGTCCCGCGAGACAGGGGGCGGGTTATGGCTACACCTTC; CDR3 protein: CASSPARQGAGYGYTF
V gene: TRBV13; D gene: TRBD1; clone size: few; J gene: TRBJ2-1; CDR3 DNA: TGTGCCAGCAGCCACGGGACAGGGGGCGATGAGCAGTTCTTC; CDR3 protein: CASSHGTGGDEQFF
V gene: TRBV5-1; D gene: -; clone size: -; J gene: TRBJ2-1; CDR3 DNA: TGCGCCAGCAGCCCGGGACTTGGGAAGTTCTTC; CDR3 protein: CASSPGLGKFF
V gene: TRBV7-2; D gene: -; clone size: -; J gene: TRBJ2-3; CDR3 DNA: TGTGCCAGCAGCTTGGGCCATACAGATACGCAGTATTTT; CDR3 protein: CASSLGHTDTQYF
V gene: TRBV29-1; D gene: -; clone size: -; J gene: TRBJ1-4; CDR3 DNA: TGCAGCGTTGGAGGGACTAATGAAAAACTGTTTTTT; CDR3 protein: CSVGGTNEKLFF
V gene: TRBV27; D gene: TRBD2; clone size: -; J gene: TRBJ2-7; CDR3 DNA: TGTGCCAGCGGGGGACTAGCGGGCACCTACGAGCAGTACTTC; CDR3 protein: CASGGLAGTYEQYF
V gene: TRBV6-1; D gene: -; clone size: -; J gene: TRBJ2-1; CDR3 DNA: TGTGCCAGCAGTAGGGAGACTCACAATGAGCAGTTCTTC; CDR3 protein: CASSRETHNEQFF
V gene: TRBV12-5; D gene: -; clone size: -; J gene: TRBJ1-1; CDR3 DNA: TGTGCTAGTGGTGCCGGCGGGGGGGCTGAAGCTTTCTTT; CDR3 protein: CASGAGGGAEAFF
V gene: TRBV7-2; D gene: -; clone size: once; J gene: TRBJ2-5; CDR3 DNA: TGTGCCAGCAGCGAGGCTAGCGCTGGCGAGACCCAGTACTTC; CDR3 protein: CASSEASAGETQYF
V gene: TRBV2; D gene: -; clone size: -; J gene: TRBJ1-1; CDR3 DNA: TGTGCCAGCAGTAGAAGGACAGCGAACACTGAAGCTTTCTTT; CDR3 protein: CASSRRTANTEAFF
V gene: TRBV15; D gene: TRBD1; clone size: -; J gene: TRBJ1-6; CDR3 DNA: TGTGCCACCAGCAGCGGTCGGGACAGGGTTTCCCCCCTCCACTTT; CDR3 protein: CATSSGRDRVSPLHF
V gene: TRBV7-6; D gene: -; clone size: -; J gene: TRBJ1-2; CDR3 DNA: TGTGCCAGCAGCTTAAATACAGGCGGCTATGGCTACACCTTC; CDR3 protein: CASSLNTGGYGYTF
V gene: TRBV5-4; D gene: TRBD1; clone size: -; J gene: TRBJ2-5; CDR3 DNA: TGTGCCAGCAGTTCCCCCTCGGACAGGGTTGAGACCCAGTACTTC; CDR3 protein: CASSSPSDRVETQYF
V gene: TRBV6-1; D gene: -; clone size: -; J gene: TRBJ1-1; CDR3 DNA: TGTGCCAGCAGTCTAGACAGGCAGAACACTGAAGCTTTCTTT; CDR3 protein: CASSLDRQNTEAFF
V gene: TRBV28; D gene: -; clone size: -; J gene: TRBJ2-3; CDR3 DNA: TGTGCCAGCAGTTTAGTTCGTGGTACAGCTACGCAGTATTTT; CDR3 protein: CASSLVRGTATQYF
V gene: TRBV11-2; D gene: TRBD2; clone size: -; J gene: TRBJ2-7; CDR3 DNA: TGTGCCAGCAGCTTAGTGGGGGGAGGGCCCAACGAGCAGTACTTC; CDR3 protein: CASSLVGGGPNEQYF
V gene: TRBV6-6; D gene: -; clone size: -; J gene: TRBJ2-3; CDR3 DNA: TGTGCCAGCAGTTACAGGGACTCCAGGGCTTTT; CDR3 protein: CASSYRDSRAF
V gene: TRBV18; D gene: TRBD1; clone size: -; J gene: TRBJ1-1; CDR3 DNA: TGTGCCAGCTCACCGCGGGACAGGGGATACACTGAAGCTTTCTTT; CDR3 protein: CASSPRDRGYTEAFF
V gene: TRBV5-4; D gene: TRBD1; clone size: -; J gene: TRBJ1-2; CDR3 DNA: TGTGCCAGCAGCCTAGACAGGGGGGGAAATGGCTACACCTTC; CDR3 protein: CASSLDRGGNGYTF
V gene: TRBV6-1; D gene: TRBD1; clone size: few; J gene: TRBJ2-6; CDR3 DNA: TGTGCCACAGACAGGGGGGCTGGGGCCAACGTCCTGACTTTC; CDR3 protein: CATDRGAGANVLTF
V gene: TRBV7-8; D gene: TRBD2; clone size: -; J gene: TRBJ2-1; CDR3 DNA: TGTGCCAGCAGCATTGTCCCGGGACTAGCGGGAGAGCAGTTCTTC; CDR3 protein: CASSIVPGLAGEQFF
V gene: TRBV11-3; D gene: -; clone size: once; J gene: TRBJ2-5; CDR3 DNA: TGTGCCAGCAGCTTAGATACAGGGAGCGAGACCCAGTACTTC; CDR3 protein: CASSLDTGSETQYF
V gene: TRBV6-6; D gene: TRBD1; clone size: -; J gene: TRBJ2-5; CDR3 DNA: TGTGCCAGCAGTTACAACAGGGGAACCGAAGAGACCCAGTACTTC; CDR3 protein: CASSYNRGTEETQYF
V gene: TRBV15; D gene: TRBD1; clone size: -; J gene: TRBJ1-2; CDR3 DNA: TGTGCCACCAGCAGAGATCTAAGACAGGGCTATGGCTACACCTTC; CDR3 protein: CATSRDLRQGYGYTF
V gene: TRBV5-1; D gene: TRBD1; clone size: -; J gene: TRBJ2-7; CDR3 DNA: TGCGCCAGCAGCCCGGGACAGAACCTCTACGAGCAGTACTTC; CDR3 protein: CASSPGQNLYEQYF
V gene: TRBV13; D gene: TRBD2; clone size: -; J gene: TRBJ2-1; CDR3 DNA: TGTGCCAGCAGCCCGCGGACTAGCGGGAGCTCCTACAATGAGCAGTTCTTC; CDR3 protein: CASSPRTSGSSYNEQFF
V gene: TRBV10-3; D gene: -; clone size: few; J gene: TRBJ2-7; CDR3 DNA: TGTGCCATCAGTGGCGGTCGTAGCGAGATAACCTACGAGCAGTACTTC; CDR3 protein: CAISGGRSEITYEQYF
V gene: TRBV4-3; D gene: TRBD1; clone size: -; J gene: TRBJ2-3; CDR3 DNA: TGCGCCAGCAGCCCGACAGGGGGCGGCACAGATACGCAGTATTTT; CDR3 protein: CASSPTGGGTDTQYF
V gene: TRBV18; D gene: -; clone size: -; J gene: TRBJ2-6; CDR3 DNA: TGTGCCAGCTCACCACAACACTCTGGGGCCAACGTCCTGACTTTC; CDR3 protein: CASSPQHSGANVLTF
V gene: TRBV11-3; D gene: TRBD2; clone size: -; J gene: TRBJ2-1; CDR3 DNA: TGTGCCAGCAGCAAGGGGACTAGCGAGGTCGCGGAGCAGTTCTTC; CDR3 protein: CASSKGTSEVAEQFF